This is a list of T cell receptor beta chains from one sample in a study of T cells in Graves' hyperthyroidism and ophthalmopathy. TCRdb itself ran the multiplex PCR reads through MiXCR, one entry per CDR3 protein. The profile shows around 300,000 distinct CDR3 sequences, roughly 15% of them singletons. The sequenced sample was blood. These receptors came from a woman in her thirties or forties with Graves' hyperthyroidism. Both conserved end residues are part of each CDR3. Size is omitted from some rows. Given values are once, few, many or a class for expanded clones.

clone size | J gene | V gene | CDR3 protein
many | TRBJ2-5 | TRBV29-1 | CSAAGGEETQYF
. | TRBJ2-7 | TRBV7-2 | CASSFGQGTFYEQYF
many | TRBJ2-3 | TRBV29-1 | CSVEGGDTQYF
. | TRBJ1-5 | TRBV9 | CASSQSYSNQPQHF
. | TRBJ1-2 | TRBV6-5 | CASSYGLKGAYGYTF
. | TRBJ1-6 | TRBV9 | CASSADTKEGSPLHF
many | TRBJ2-1 | TRBV5-1 | CASSLELAGDNEQFF
many | TRBJ1-4 | TRBV11-2 | CASSADRGTSNEKLFF
many | TRBJ1-1 | TRBV27 | CASRRQGNPEAFF
many | TRBJ1-2 | TRBV2 | CASSPGGLNYGYTF
few | TRBJ2-3 | TRBV7-9 | CASSPGPKIQTDTQYF
many | TRBJ2-7 | TRBV7-6 | CASSLAGTSGNEQYF
many | TRBJ2-7 | TRBV28 | CASSSTWAHGSLYEQYF
many | TRBJ2-3 | TRBV3-1 | CASSQEFADTQYF
. | TRBJ2-2 | TRBV2 | CASSEGLGRNTGELFF
many | TRBJ2-7 | TRBV20-1 | CSARKGTGGYEQYF